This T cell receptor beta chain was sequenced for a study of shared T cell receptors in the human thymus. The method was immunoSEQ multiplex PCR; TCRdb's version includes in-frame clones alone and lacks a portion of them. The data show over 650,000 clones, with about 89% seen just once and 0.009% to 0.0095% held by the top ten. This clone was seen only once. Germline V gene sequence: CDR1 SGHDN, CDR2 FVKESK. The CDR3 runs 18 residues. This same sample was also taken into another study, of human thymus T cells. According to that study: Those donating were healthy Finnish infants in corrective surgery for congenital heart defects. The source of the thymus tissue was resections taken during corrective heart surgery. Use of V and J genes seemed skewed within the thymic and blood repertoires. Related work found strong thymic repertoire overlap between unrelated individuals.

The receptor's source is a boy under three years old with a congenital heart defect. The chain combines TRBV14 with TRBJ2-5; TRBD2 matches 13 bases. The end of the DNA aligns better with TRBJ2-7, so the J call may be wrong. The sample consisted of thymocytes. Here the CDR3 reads CASSQNLGLAGVSYEQYF. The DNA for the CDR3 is TGTGCCAGCAGCCAGAATCTCGGACTAGCGGGAGTGTCCTACGAGCAGTACTTC.